These 18 T cell receptor beta chains came from one sample sequenced in a study of T cell responses to AZD1222 COVID-19 vaccine. Using immunoSEQ multiplex PCR, the repertoire was profiled, and TCRdb retains in-frame clones only, with some absent. Of more than 150,000 clones listed, 85% to 95% are singletons. Sequencing used peripheral blood, obtained on day 0 of AZD1222 vaccination. These receptors were taken from an adult in good health.

CDR3 sequence: CASSRKGQGASEQYF. The CDR3 DNA reads as TGTGCCAGCAGCCGGAAGGGACAGGGGGCGAGTGAGCAGTACTTC. The gene calls are TRBV11-3 and TRBJ2-7; 12 positions match TRBD1. Losses at the gene ends were 5 bases for V and 7 bases for J; bases not matched to a gene: 9. The germline V gene encodes CDR1 SGHNT and CDR2 YENEEA. The CDR3 is made up of 15 amino acids.

The V gene is TRBV15, the J gene TRBJ2-7; D gene uncertain. The CDR3 runs 15 residues. The V end lost 7 bases, the J end lost 6 bases, and 22 bases lay between the germline ends. Germline V gene sequence: CDR1 LNHNV, CDR2 YYDKDF (reference sequence). In DNA, the CDR3 is TGTGCCACCAAAAGCGCCGGACGGACCTCCGGCGAGCAGTACTTC. Protein: CATKSAGRTSGEQYF.

The rearrangement links TRBV30 to TRBJ1-6; 7 bases line up with TRBD1. After removal of 1 base from V and 11 bases from J, the junction contained 8 bases not matched to a gene. The germline gives CDR1 GTSNPN, CDR2 SVGIG (reference sequence). The CDR3 runs 14 residues. This CDR3 is CAWSEGDSGTPLHF. CDR3 in DNA: TGTGCCTGGAGTGAGGGGGACAGTGGCACACCCCTCCACTTT.

This chain connects TRBV13 to TRBJ1-6, with D possibly matching TRBD1 (5 bases). Trimming pared 2 bases from V and 5 bases from J, leaving 7 bases between. CDR1 and CDR2 (germline): PRHDT, FYEKMQ (reference sequence). CDR3 length: 14 amino acids. CDR3 protein: CASSLRQNNSPLHF. The CDR3 DNA follows: TGTGCCAGCAGCTTACGACAGAATAATTCACCCCTCCACTTT.

V and J are TRBV2 and TRBJ1-5; D is perhaps TRBD1 (5 bases). The CDR3 is made up of 14 amino acids. The V gene lost 3 bases and the J gene lost 1 base, with 7 bases spanning the gap. Looked up from germline, CDR1 is SNHLY and CDR2 is FYNNEI. The CDR3 DNA sequence: TGTGCCAGCAGTGACGACAGAAGCAATCAGCCCCAGCATTTT. Translated: CASSDDRSNQPQHF.

This chain connects TRBV6-5 to TRBJ1-3; 9 bases align to TRBD1. Germline values: CDR1 MNHEY, CDR2 SVGAGI. Trimming at V came to 2 bases and at J to 6 bases, leaving 5 bases not matched to a gene. The CDR3 is made up of 15 amino acids. The CDR3 coding sequence is TGTGCCAGCAGTTACCCCGACAGGGGGGAAAACACCATATATTTT. This sequence encodes CASSYPDRGENTIYF.

The sample holds a few counts of this clone. The chain carries TRBV13 and TRBJ2-1, with D possibly TRBD1 on 7 matching bases. Germline values: CDR1 PRHDT, CDR2 FYEKMQ (reference sequence). V was trimmed by 3 bases and J by 4 bases, leaving 22 bases between them. The length of the CDR3 is 18 residues. DNA of the CDR3: TGTGCCAGCAGCTTGCGGACAGGCCGACTAGGCGGGTACAATGAGCAGTTCTTC. The encoded protein is CASSLRTGRLGGYNEQFF.

The V gene is TRBV4-1, the J gene TRBJ1-5; D call uncertain. The CDR3 extends over 13 amino acids. V lost 1 base to trimming and J lost 9 bases, with 10 bases between them. From germline, CDR1 is MGHRA and CDR2 YSYEKL. The CDR3 nucleotides are TGCGCCAGCAGCCAAGGAGGAAGTCCGCCCCAGCATTTT. It codes for CASSQGGSPPQHF.

The chain combines TRBV28 with TRBJ1-3, with TRBD1 identical over 8 bases. The V gene's germline CDR1 is MDHEN and CDR2 SYDVKM. Losses at the gene ends were 6 bases for V and 3 bases for J; bases not matched to a gene: 13. The CDR3 has 17 residues. CDR3 sequence: CASRYTGGKAFGNTIYF. DNA for the CDR3: TGTGCCAGCAGATATACAGGGGGTAAAGCTTTTGGAAACACCATATATTTT.

This sequence joins TRBV24-1 and TRBJ1-3; TRBD1 aligns across 10 bases. Germline CDR1 reads KGHDR; CDR2 reads SFDVKD. This CDR3 has 16 residues. The V gene end was trimmed by 4 bases and the J gene end by 3 bases; junction bases not matched to a gene: 5. CDR3 nucleotide sequence: TGTGCCACCAGTGACCCGGGACAGGGGAATGGAAACACCATATATTTT. Amino acid sequence: CATSDPGQGNGNTIYF.

The J gene is TRBJ2-7, the V gene TRBV27; 7 bases are shared with TRBD1. Unmatched junction bases numbered 2, after V lost 2 bases and J lost 4 bases. CDR1 and CDR2 (germline): MNHEY, SMNVEV (reference sequence). The CDR3 totals 13 residues. The CDR3 loop reads CASSLRQGYEQYF. In DNA form, the CDR3 reads TGTGCCAGCAGTTTACGACAGGGTTACGAGCAGTACTTC.

This chain links TRBV5-1 with TRBJ2-4, with D possibly being TRBD2 (6 bases). Germline values: CDR1 SGHRS, CDR2 YFSETQ. The CDR3 has 15 residues. Trimming removed 8 bases from V and 2 bases from J, with 17 bases in between. The CDR3 loop is CASSILGGTKNIQYF. The DNA of the CDR3 is TGCGCCAGTTCCATTCTCGGGGGAACCAAAAACATTCAGTACTTC. Looking up the rest from reference TRBV5-1 and TRBJ2-4 gives the full variable domain: KAGVTQTPRYLIKTRGQQVTLSCSPISGHRSVSWYQQTPGQGLQFLFEYFSETQRNKGNFPGRFSGRQFSNSRSEMNVSTLELGDSALYLCASSILGGTKNIQYFGAGTRLSVL.

The rearrangement uses TRBV19 and TRBJ1-5; D not resolved. V was pared by 4 bases and J by 0 bases, with 10 bases between. Germline loops: CDR1 LNHDA, CDR2 SQIVND (reference sequence). CDR3 size: 15 residues. CDR3 amino acids: CASSTRTISNQPQHF. In DNA, the CDR3 is TGTGCCAGTAGTACCCGGACGATTAGCAATCAGCCCCAGCATTTT.

V is TRBV7-9 and J is TRBJ2-3; TRBD1 matches at 10 bases. This CDR3 is built from 16 residues. Germline CDR1 and CDR2: SEHNR and FQNEAQ (reference sequence). The V and J ends lost 2 bases and 2 bases, in that order; junction bases with no gene match: 4. The CDR3 nucleotides are TGTGCCAGCAGCTTACCGGGACAGGGGATCACAGATACGCAGTATTTT. It is translated as CASSLPGQGITDTQYF.

The CDR3 DNA sequence: TGTGCCAGCCATGGCCAGGGGAACTACAATGAGCAGTTCTTC. It translates to CASHGQGNYNEQFF. The V call is TRBV19, the J call TRBJ2-1; D possibly corresponds to TRBD1 (6 bases). Germline V gene sequence: CDR1 LNHDA, CDR2 SQIVND (reference sequence). V was pared by 9 bases and J by 3 bases, with 15 bases between. The CDR3 is 14 amino acids.

This chain uses TRBV27 with TRBJ1-6, with D perhaps TRBD1 (6 bases). Germline CDR1 MNHEY, CDR2 SMNVEV (reference sequence). V shed 0 bases and J shed 13 bases, with 16 bases lying between them. The CDR3 has 15 amino acids. CDR3 nucleotides: TGTGCCAGCAGTTTATCTGTGGGGGGCGGTACCCCCCTCCACTTT. Protein sequence: CASSLSVGGGTPLHF.

This chain joins TRBV7-3 and TRBJ2-7; no clear D gene. V lost 5 bases to trimming and J lost 7 bases, with 18 bases between them. CDR3 length: 14 residues. CDR1 and CDR2 (germline): SGHTA, FQGTGA. CDR3 loop: CASSPAAQVEEQYF. The CDR3 DNA is TGTGCCAGCAGCCCGGCCGCGCAGGTAGAAGAGCAGTACTTC. Supplemented by reference TRBV7-3 and TRBJ2-7, the full variable domain reads GAGVSQTPSNKVTEKGKYVELRCDPISGHTALYWYRQSLGQGPEFLIYFQGTGAADDSGLPNDRFFAVRPEGSVSTLKIQRTERGDSAVYLCASSPAAQVEEQYFGPGTRLTVT.

CDR3 bases: TGTGCCTGGAGTGTATGGGGGTTAGGCGATGGCTACACCTTC. It translates to CAWSVWGLGDGYTF. V is TRBV30 and J is TRBJ1-2, with D tentatively TRBD1 (5 bases). Trimming took 0 bases from V and 6 from J, leaving 14 bases between them. The V gene's germline CDR1 is GTSNPN and CDR2 SVGIG (reference sequence). The CDR3 is 14 amino acids.